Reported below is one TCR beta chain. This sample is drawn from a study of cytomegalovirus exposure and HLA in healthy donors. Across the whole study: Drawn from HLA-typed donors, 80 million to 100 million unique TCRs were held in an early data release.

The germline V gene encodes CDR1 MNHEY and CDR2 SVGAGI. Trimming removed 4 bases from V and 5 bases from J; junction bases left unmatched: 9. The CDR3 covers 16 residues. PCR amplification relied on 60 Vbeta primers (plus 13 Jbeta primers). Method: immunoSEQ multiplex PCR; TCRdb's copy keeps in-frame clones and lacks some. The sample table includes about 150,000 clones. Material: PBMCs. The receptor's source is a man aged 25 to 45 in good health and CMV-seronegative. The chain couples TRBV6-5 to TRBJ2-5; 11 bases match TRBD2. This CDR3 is CASSSPTSGSRETQYF. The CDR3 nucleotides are TGTGCCAGCAGTTCCCCTACTAGCGGGAGTCGTGAGACCCAGTACTTC.